This TCR beta chain was profiled in a study of blood T cell repertoires in COVID-19. Trimming removed 4 bases from V and 1 base from J; junction bases left unmatched: 6. CDR1 and CDR2 (germline): SGHTS, YDEGEE. There are 16 residues in the CDR3. Profiling relied on immunoSEQ multiplex PCR, and the TCRdb table lists in-frame clones only, not all of them. Of about 390,000 clones in the sample, around 87% are singletons; the top ten hold about 2.5%. What was sequenced was peripheral blood. This receptor was obtained from a woman in her sixties with COVID-19, enrolled during active disease. This chain joins TRBV5-8 and TRBJ1-5; 9 bases map to TRBD1. The CDR3 loop reads CASSVYGTGSNQPQHF. The DNA of the CDR3 is TGTGCCAGCAGCGTATACGGGACAGGGAGCAATCAGCCCCAGCATTTT.